This TCR beta chain was retrieved from a study of cytomegalovirus exposure and HLA in healthy donors. Study-wide context: The 110 or so validation repertoires were produced on the same platform as the 550 to 700 repertoires of the first cohort. This was reported in a later analysis.

Germline lookup yields CDR1 SGHRS and CDR2 YFSETQ. The ends were cut back, 0 bases at V and 5 bases at J, with 11 bases in the middle. The CDR3 runs 14 residues. The donors were members of the approximately 130-subject validation cohort (separate from the approximately 670-subject first cohort). Study results and limitations: Reported performance of the classifier showed diagnosis of cytomegalovirus status with high specificity and sensitivity.

Produced via immunoSEQ multiplex PCR; TCRdb's table is partial and in-frame only. The top ten clones hold under 2% of a sample with about 70,000 clones, 90% to 95% of them seen once. In regard to this clone: Its antigen remains unknown.

Sample: PBMCs. The chain uses TRBV5-1 and TRBJ1-1; D unresolved. The receptor was derived from a woman under 30 in good health and CMV-seropositive. CDR3 coding DNA: TGCGCCAGCAGCTTGGCCGGGGAGAGGACTGAAGCTTTCTTT. It translates to CASSLAGERTEAFF. Based on the CDR3 plus reference TRBV5-1 and TRBJ1-1, the full variable domain is KAGVTQTPRYLIKTRGQQVTLSCSPISGHRSVSWYQQTPGQGLQFLFEYFSETQRNKGNFPGRFSGRQFSNSRSEMNVSTLELGDSALYLCASSLAGERTEAFFGQGTRLTVV.